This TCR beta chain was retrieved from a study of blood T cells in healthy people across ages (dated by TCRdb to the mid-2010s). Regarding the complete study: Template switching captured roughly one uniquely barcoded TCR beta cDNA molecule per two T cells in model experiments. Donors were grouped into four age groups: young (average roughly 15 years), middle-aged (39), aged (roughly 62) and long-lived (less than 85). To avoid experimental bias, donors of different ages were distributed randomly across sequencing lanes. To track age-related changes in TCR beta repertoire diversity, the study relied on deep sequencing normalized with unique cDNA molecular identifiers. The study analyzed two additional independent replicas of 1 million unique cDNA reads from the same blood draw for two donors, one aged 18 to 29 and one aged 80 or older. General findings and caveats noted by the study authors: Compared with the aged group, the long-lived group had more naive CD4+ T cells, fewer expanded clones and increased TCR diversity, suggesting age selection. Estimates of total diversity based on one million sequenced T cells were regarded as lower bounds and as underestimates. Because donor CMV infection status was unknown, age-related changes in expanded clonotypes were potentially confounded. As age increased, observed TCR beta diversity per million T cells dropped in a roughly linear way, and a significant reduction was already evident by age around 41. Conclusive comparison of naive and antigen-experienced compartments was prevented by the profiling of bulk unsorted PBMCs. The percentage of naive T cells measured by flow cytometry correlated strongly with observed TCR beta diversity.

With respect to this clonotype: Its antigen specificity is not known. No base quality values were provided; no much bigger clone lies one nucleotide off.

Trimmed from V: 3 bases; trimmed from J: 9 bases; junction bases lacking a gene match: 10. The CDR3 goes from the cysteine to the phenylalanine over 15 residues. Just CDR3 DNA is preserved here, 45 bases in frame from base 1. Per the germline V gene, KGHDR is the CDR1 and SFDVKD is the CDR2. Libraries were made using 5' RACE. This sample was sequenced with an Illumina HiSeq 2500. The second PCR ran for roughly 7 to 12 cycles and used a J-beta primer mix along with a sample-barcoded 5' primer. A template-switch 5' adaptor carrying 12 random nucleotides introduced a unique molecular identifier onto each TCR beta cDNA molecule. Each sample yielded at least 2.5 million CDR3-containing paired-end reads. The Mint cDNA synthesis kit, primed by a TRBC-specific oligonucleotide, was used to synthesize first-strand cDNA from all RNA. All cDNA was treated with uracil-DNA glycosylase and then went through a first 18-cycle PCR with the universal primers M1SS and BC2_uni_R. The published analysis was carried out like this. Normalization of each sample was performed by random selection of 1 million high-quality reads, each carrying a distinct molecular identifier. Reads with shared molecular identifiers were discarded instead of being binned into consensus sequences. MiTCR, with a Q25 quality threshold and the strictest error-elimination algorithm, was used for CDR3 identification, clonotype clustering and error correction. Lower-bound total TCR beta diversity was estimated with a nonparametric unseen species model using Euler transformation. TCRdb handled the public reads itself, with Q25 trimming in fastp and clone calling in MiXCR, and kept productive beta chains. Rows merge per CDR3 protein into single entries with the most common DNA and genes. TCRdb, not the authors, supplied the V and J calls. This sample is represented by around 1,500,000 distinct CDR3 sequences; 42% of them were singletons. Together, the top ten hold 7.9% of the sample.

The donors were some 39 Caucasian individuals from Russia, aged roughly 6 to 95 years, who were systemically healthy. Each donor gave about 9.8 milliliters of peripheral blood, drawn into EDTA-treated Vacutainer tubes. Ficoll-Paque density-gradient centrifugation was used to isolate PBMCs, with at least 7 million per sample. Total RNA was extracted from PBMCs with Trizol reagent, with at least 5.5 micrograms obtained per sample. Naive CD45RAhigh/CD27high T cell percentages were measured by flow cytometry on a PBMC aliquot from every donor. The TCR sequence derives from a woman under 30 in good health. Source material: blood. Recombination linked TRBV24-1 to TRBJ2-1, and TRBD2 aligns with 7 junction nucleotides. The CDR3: CATSDTGGLGGEQFF. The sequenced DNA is TGTGCCACCAGTGATACGGGGGGTCTGGGGGGTGAGCAGTTCTTC.